This is a list of T cell receptor beta chains from one sample in a study of blood T cell repertoires in COVID-19. Assay used: immunoSEQ multiplex PCR; TCRdb lists only in-frame clones, some missing. The sample lists 50,000 to 70,000 clones; more than 80% were seen once. What was sequenced was peripheral blood. These receptors were taken from a human donor with active COVID-19. The donor label of this sample is uncertain. The CDR3 runs from the conserved cysteine through the conserved F or W. The D gene is left open where the match is weak. A row's size may be missing; if present it is once, few, many or a size class.

clone size | D gene | J gene | V gene | CDR3 protein | CDR3 DNA
NA | NA | TRBJ1-1 | TRBV27 | CASNQIRGANTEAFF | TGTGCCAGCAACCAAATCAGGGGCGCGAACACTGAAGCTTTCTTT
few | NA | TRBJ2-7 | TRBV28 | CASSFLADYEQYF | TGTGCCAGCAGCTTCCTAGCAGACTACGAGCAGTACTTC
NA | TRBD2 | TRBJ2-5 | TRBV27 | CASTPRGLAGGPKETQYF | TGTGCCAGCACCCCGCGGGGCCTAGCGGGAGGGCCTAAGGAGACCCAGTACTTC
NA | NA | TRBJ1-3 | TRBV7-8 | CASSLAGVGNTIYF | TGTGCCAGCAGCTTGGCAGGGGTAGGAAACACCATATATTTT
NA | TRBD1 | TRBJ2-5 | TRBV5-1 | CASRMTGGEQTQYF | TGCGCCAGCAGAATGACAGGGGGTGAACAGACCCAGTACTTC
NA | TRBD1 | TRBJ1-6 | TRBV7-2 | CASSLVAGGDSPLHF | TGTGCCAGCAGCTTAGTCGCAGGGGGCGATTCACCCCTCCACTTT
once | NA | TRBJ1-1 | TRBV11-3 | CASSISRDTEAFF | TGTGCCAGCAGTATATCTCGGGACACTGAAGCTTTCTTT
NA | TRBD1 | TRBJ2-7 | TRBV29-1 | CSVAPTGGIYEQYF | TGCAGCGTTGCCCCTACAGGGGGCATATACGAGCAGTACTTC
NA | NA | TRBJ2-7 | TRBV27 | CATPFYEQYF | TGTGCCACCCCATTCTACGAGCAGTACTTC
NA | NA | TRBJ2-2 | TRBV6-1 | CASSESGGMAGELFF | TGTGCCAGCAGTGAGTCGGGGGGCATGGCCGGGGAGCTGTTTTTT
NA | NA | TRBJ2-7 | TRBV2 | CASSERPGVEVEQYF | TGTGCCAGCAGTGAACGGCCGGGGGTGGAGGTCGAGCAGTACTTC
NA | NA | TRBJ2-6 | TRBV5-1 | CASSRTGASGANVLTF | TGCGCCAGCAGCCGTACTGGGGCCTCTGGGGCCAACGTCCTGACTTTC
NA | TRBD2 | TRBJ2-1 | TRBV7-9 | CASSLTAGGYNEQFF | TGTGCCAGCAGCTTGACGGCGGGGGGCTACAATGAGCAGTTCTTC
once | TRBD1 | TRBJ1-3 | TRBV6-1 | CASSADYRGAVSGNTIYF | TGTGCCAGCAGTGCGGACTACAGGGGGGCCGTCTCTGGAAACACCATATATTTT
NA | TRBD2 | TRBJ2-7 | TRBV6-2/TRBV6-3 | CASSSSGRVNYEQYF | TGTGCCAGCAGTTCCTCCGGGAGGGTTAACTACGAGCAGTACTTC
NA | NA | TRBJ1-1 | TRBV6-2/TRBV6-3 | CASSYSSTEAFF | TGTGCCAGCAGTTACTCGAGCACTGAAGCTTTCTTT
NA | NA | TRBJ2-4 | TRBV4-2 | CASSPSLGGNIQYF | TGTGCCAGCAGCCCCTCCCTGGGGGGAAACATTCAGTACTTC
NA | TRBD2 | TRBJ2-3 | TRBV6-1 | CASSGSPGGRTDTQYF | TGTGCCAGCAGTGGCAGTCCGGGAGGGCGGACAGATACGCAGTATTTT
NA | NA | TRBJ2-7 | TRBV6-2/TRBV6-3 | CASSPTRGGPYEQYF | TGTGCCAGCAGTCCCACAAGGGGGGGCCCCTACGAGCAGTACTTC
NA | TRBD2 | TRBJ2-2 | TRBV27 | CASSLGLAGTGELFF | TGTGCCAGCAGCTTGGGACTAGCGGGGACCGGGGAGCTGTTTTTT
once | TRBD1 | TRBJ2-3 | TRBV28 | CASSLPRTGGFVDTQYF | TGTGCCAGCAGTTTACCCCGGACAGGGGGCTTTGTAGATACGCAGTATTTT
NA | TRBD1 | TRBJ1-4 | TRBV5-4 | CASSLRTGTGEKLFF | TGTGCCAGCAGCTTGAGGACAGGGACCGGTGAAAAACTGTTTTTT
NA | NA | TRBJ1-5 | TRBV6-5 | CASSYSGSGNQPQHF | TGTGCCAGCAGTTACTCGGGGAGTGGCAATCAGCCCCAGCATTTT
once | TRBD1 | TRBJ1-6 | TRBV28 | CASSPQTGQNSPLHF | TGTGCCAGCAGTCCCCAGACAGGGCAAAATTCACCCCTCCACTTT
NA | NA | TRBJ1-2 | TRBV6-2/TRBV6-3 | CASSPGLSFNYGYTF | TGTGCCAGCAGTCCGGGACTGAGCTTTAACTATGGCTACACCTTC
NA | TRBD2 | TRBJ2-7 | TRBV6-5 | CASRLSGDYTYEQYF | TGTGCCAGCAGACTGAGCGGGGATTATACCTACGAGCAGTACTTC
NA | TRBD2 | TRBJ2-1 | TRBV2 | CASSERASGAGEQFF | TGTGCCAGCAGTGAACGGGCTAGCGGGGCAGGTGAGCAGTTCTTC
NA | NA | TRBJ2-1 | TRBV7-9 | CASSLARGEQFF | TGTGCCAGCAGCTTAGCGCGAGGTGAGCAGTTCTTC
NA | TRBD2 | TRBJ2-3 | TRBV30 | CAWSGLAGGASTDTQYF | TGTGCCTGGAGCGGACTAGCGGGAGGGGCCAGCACAGATACGCAGTATTTT
NA | TRBD2 | TRBJ2-3 | TRBV4-3 | CASSQLSGLAHTQYF | TGCGCCAGCAGCCAATTGAGTGGACTAGCTCATACGCAGTATTTT
NA | NA | TRBJ2-2 | TRBV7-2 | CASSPVGGAVGELFF | TGTGCCAGCAGCCCAGTTGGGGGGGCCGTCGGGGAGCTGTTTTTT